This TCR beta chain was captured in a study of blood T cells in healthy people across ages. Concerning this clonotype: The antigen is undetermined.

The length of the CDR3 is 15 residues. Germline V gene sequence: CDR1 SGHRS, CDR2 YFSETQ. Using a J-beta primer mix together with a sample-barcoded 5' primer, a second PCR was run for about 6 to 11 cycles. Through a template-switch adaptor with 12 random nucleotides, each cDNA molecule received a tag. Using its own MiXCR run on the 5' RACE reads, TCRdb lists one record per CDR3 protein. The sample lists 700,000 to 1,000,000 distinct CDR3 sequences, around 42% occurring once. The study, taken as a whole, reports: Unknown CMV status may confound age-related changes in expanded clones. Compared with aged donors, long-lived donors showed fewer expanded clones, suggesting selection.

The donors, aged roughly 6 to 100, were healthy Caucasians from Russia. The genes are TRBV5-1 and TRBJ2-4, with TRBD1 identical over 9 bases. The J call is doubtful: the DNA matches TRBJ2-7 better. Sequencing was performed on blood. This receptor was taken from a man aged 55-75 years in good health. CDR3 in DNA: TGCGCCAGCAGCCCACCGGGACAGGGCAAGAACGAGCAGTACTTC. Amino acid sequence: CASSPPGQGKNEQYF.